Listed below are T cell receptor beta chains from one sample, sequenced in a study of blood T cell repertoires in COVID-19. Here immunoSEQ multiplex PCR was the method, and the copy in TCRdb shows in-frame clones only, minus some. The table includes approximately 230,000 clones, just over 85% detected once. The material sequenced was peripheral blood. The receptor source for this set is a man between 25 and 39 years old who had recovered from COVID-19. CDR3s include the opening cysteine and the closing phenylalanine or tryptophan. Each record gives: clone size, D gene, J gene, V gene, CDR3 protein, CDR3 DNA. The D gene is left open where the match is weak. Some rows mark clone size as missing; the rest say once, few, many or name a class of expanded clone.

abundance: .; d_gene: .; j_gene: TRBJ1-6; v_gene: TRBV27; CDR3aa: CASSPLRGKDSPLHF; CDR3nt: TGTGCCAGCAGTCCCCTAAGGGGGAAGGACTCACCCCTCCACTTT
abundance: once; d_gene: TRBD1; j_gene: TRBJ1-2; v_gene: TRBV28; CDR3aa: CASSFGQGVGYTF; CDR3nt: TGTGCCAGCAGTTTCGGACAGGGGGTTGGCTACACCTTC
abundance: .; d_gene: TRBD1; j_gene: TRBJ2-7; v_gene: TRBV27; CDR3aa: CASSSLQGARWEQYF; CDR3nt: TGTGCCAGCAGTTCCCTTCAGGGGGCCCGGTGGGAGCAGTACTTC
abundance: .; d_gene: TRBD1; j_gene: TRBJ1-5; v_gene: TRBV7-2; CDR3aa: CASTARTGAFRNQPQHF; CDR3nt: TGTGCCAGCACCGCCCGGACAGGGGCCTTTCGCAATCAGCCCCAGCATTTT
abundance: .; d_gene: .; j_gene: TRBJ2-3; v_gene: TRBV5-4; CDR3aa: CASSFQGTDTQYF; CDR3nt: TGTGCCAGCAGCTTCCAGGGGACAGATACGCAGTATTTT
abundance: .; d_gene: .; j_gene: TRBJ1-3; v_gene: TRBV29-1; CDR3aa: CSAETGSGNTIYF; CDR3nt: TGCAGCGCCGAGACAGGCTCTGGAAACACCATATATTTT
abundance: few; d_gene: .; j_gene: TRBJ2-7; v_gene: TRBV6-5; CDR3aa: CASGGGSYEQYF; CDR3nt: TGTGCCAGCGGGGGCGGATCCTACGAGCAGTACTTC
abundance: few; d_gene: .; j_gene: TRBJ1-2; v_gene: TRBV19; CDR3aa: CASSIILGKGDIRGYTF; CDR3nt: TGTGCCAGTAGTATTATTCTCGGCAAGGGGGACATTCGGGGCTACACCTTC
abundance: .; d_gene: .; j_gene: TRBJ2-1; v_gene: TRBV7-8; CDR3aa: CAISISGKGNEQFF; CDR3nt: TGTGCCATCTCAATTAGCGGAAAGGGCAATGAGCAGTTCTTC
abundance: .; d_gene: .; j_gene: TRBJ1-3; v_gene: TRBV5-4; CDR3aa: CASSFPGQSGNTIYF; CDR3nt: TGTGCCAGCAGTTTTCCGGGACAAAGTGGAAACACCATATATTTT
abundance: .; d_gene: .; j_gene: TRBJ1-2; v_gene: TRBV7-2; CDR3aa: CASSLGPAVDYGYTF; CDR3nt: TGTGCCAGCAGCTTAGGACCGGCGGTTGACTATGGCTACACCTTC
abundance: .; d_gene: TRBD1; j_gene: TRBJ2-3; v_gene: TRBV11-3; CDR3aa: CASSFGGQDTDTQYF; CDR3nt: TGTGCCAGCAGCTTCGGGGGACAGGACACAGATACGCAGTATTTT
abundance: .; d_gene: .; j_gene: TRBJ1-2; v_gene: TRBV19; CDR3aa: CASSDPTRGNPGGGYTF; CDR3nt: TGTGCCAGTAGCGACCCCACGCGCGGCAATCCCGGGGGTGGCTACACCTTC
abundance: .; d_gene: TRBD1; j_gene: TRBJ1-6; v_gene: TRBV15; CDR3aa: CATSRPRGASPLHF; CDR3nt: TGTGCCACCAGCAGGCCCAGGGGGGCTTCACCCCTCCACTTT
abundance: .; d_gene: .; j_gene: TRBJ1-2; v_gene: TRBV18; CDR3aa: CASSGRSYGYTF; CDR3nt: TGTGCCAGCTCCGGGAGGAGCTATGGCTACACCTTC
abundance: .; d_gene: TRBD1; j_gene: TRBJ1-6; v_gene: TRBV5-1; CDR3aa: CASSLGDSYNSPLHF; CDR3nt: TGCGCCAGCAGCTTAGGGGACAGCTATAATTCACCCCTCCACTTT
abundance: few; d_gene: .; j_gene: TRBJ1-5; v_gene: TRBV19; CDR3aa: CASKSRVYPNQPQHF; CDR3nt: TGTGCCAGTAAATCAAGAGTTTATCCTAATCAGCCCCAGCATTTT
abundance: .; d_gene: TRBD1; j_gene: TRBJ1-3; v_gene: TRBV5-1; CDR3aa: CASSLGTFQGVRKNTIYF; CDR3nt: TGCGCCAGCAGCTTGGGGACGTTTCAGGGGGTGCGTAAAAACACCATATATTTT
abundance: few; d_gene: .; j_gene: TRBJ1-1; v_gene: TRBV14; CDR3aa: CASSQGRGHLNTEAFF; CDR3nt: TGTGCCAGCAGCCAAGGTCGGGGACACTTGAACACTGAAGCTTTCTTT
abundance: .; d_gene: TRBD1; j_gene: TRBJ2-2; v_gene: TRBV9; CDR3aa: CASSAGQGGGGELFF; CDR3nt: TGTGCCAGCAGCGCTGGACAGGGCGGCGGCGGGGAGCTGTTTTTT
abundance: few; d_gene: .; j_gene: TRBJ1-5; v_gene: TRBV5-6; CDR3aa: CASSDRQVPSNQPQHF; CDR3nt: TGTGCCAGCAGCGATCGACAGGTCCCTAGCAATCAGCCCCAGCATTTT
abundance: .; d_gene: .; j_gene: TRBJ2-6; v_gene: TRBV2; CDR3aa: CARQQGVGANVLTF; CDR3nt: TGTGCCAGGCAACAGGGAGTTGGGGCCAACGTCCTGACTTTC
abundance: once; d_gene: TRBD1; j_gene: TRBJ1-4; v_gene: TRBV5-8; CDR3aa: CASSPAGQAREKLFF; CDR3nt: TGTGCCAGCAGCCCGGCGGGACAGGCAAGGGAAAAACTGTTTTTT
abundance: .; d_gene: TRBD1; j_gene: TRBJ1-2; v_gene: TRBV9; CDR3aa: CASSVGTGDGYTF; CDR3nt: TGTGCCAGCAGCGTAGGGACAGGGGATGGCTACACCTTC
abundance: .; d_gene: .; j_gene: TRBJ2-2; v_gene: TRBV5-1; CDR3aa: CASSSGYQRTGELFF; CDR3nt: TGCGCCAGCAGCTCGGGATATCAGAGGACCGGGGAGCTGTTTTTT
abundance: .; d_gene: TRBD1; j_gene: TRBJ1-5; v_gene: TRBV6-6; CDR3aa: CASSLDRVGNQPQHF; CDR3nt: TGTGCCAGCAGTTTGGACAGGGTCGGCAATCAGCCCCAGCATTTT
abundance: .; d_gene: TRBD1; j_gene: TRBJ1-1; v_gene: TRBV7-2; CDR3aa: CASSKGTGTTEAFF; CDR3nt: TGTGCCAGCAGCAAGGGGACAGGGACCACTGAAGCTTTCTTT
abundance: .; d_gene: .; j_gene: TRBJ1-1; v_gene: TRBV6-6; CDR3aa: CASSSGGVTEAFF; CDR3nt: TGTGCCAGCAGTTCTGGGGGGGTTACTGAAGCTTTCTTT
abundance: .; d_gene: .; j_gene: TRBJ2-3; v_gene: TRBV9; CDR3aa: CASERGQGADTQYF; CDR3nt: TGTGCCAGCGAGCGGGGACAAGGGGCAGATACGCAGTATTTT
abundance: .; d_gene: TRBD1; j_gene: TRBJ2-6; v_gene: TRBV6-6; CDR3aa: CASSHLQGVSGANVLTF; CDR3nt: TGTGCCAGCAGTCATTTACAGGGGGTCTCTGGGGCCAACGTCCTGACTTTC
abundance: .; d_gene: .; j_gene: TRBJ2-2; v_gene: TRBV11-2; CDR3aa: CASSYRDRNTGELFF; CDR3nt: TGTGCCAGCAGCTACAGGGATAGGAACACCGGGGAGCTGTTTTTT
abundance: once; d_gene: .; j_gene: TRBJ2-7; v_gene: TRBV5-4; CDR3aa: CASSLPRYEQYF; CDR3nt: TGTGCCAGCAGCTTGCCCCGCTACGAGCAGTACTTC
abundance: few; d_gene: .; j_gene: TRBJ2-2; v_gene: TRBV12-3/TRBV12-4; CDR3aa: CASSGRETGELFF; CDR3nt: TGTGCCAGCAGCGGACGGGAGACCGGGGAGCTGTTTTTT
abundance: few; d_gene: .; j_gene: TRBJ2-3; v_gene: TRBV7-2; CDR3aa: CASSSFGGGSTDTQYF; CDR3nt: TGTGCCAGCAGCTCCTTCGGCGGGGGCTCCACAGATACGCAGTATTTT
abundance: .; d_gene: .; j_gene: TRBJ2-3; v_gene: TRBV3-1/TRBV3-2; CDR3aa: CASSEGSRPDTQYF; CDR3nt: TGTGCCAGCAGCGAAGGGAGCCGGCCAGATACGCAGTATTTT
abundance: .; d_gene: TRBD1; j_gene: TRBJ1-2; v_gene: TRBV19; CDR3aa: CASSRGTGAYGYTF; CDR3nt: TGTGCCAGTAGTAGGGGGACAGGGGCCTATGGCTACACCTTC
abundance: .; d_gene: .; j_gene: TRBJ2-2; v_gene: TRBV7-7; CDR3aa: CASSQVSGTGELFF; CDR3nt: TGTGCCAGCAGCCAAGTGTCAGGGACCGGGGAGCTGTTTTTT
abundance: .; d_gene: .; j_gene: TRBJ2-7; v_gene: TRBV5-1; CDR3aa: CASSVLGGSYEQYF; CDR3nt: TGCGCCAGCAGCGTCCTCGGGGGCTCCTACGAGCAGTACTTC
abundance: few; d_gene: .; j_gene: TRBJ1-2; v_gene: TRBV2; CDR3aa: CASSVSGGIYGYTF; CDR3nt: TGTGCCAGCAGTGTTTCGGGGGGCATATATGGCTACACCTTC
abundance: .; d_gene: TRBD1; j_gene: TRBJ1-5; v_gene: TRBV18; CDR3aa: CASSPTAGTGAYVSNQPQHF; CDR3nt: TGTGCCAGCTCACCTACGGCGGGGACAGGGGCCTACGTTAGCAATCAGCCCCAGCATTTT
abundance: .; d_gene: .; j_gene: TRBJ2-7; v_gene: TRBV9; CDR3aa: CASSVANFDYEQYF; CDR3nt: TGTGCCAGCAGCGTAGCTAACTTCGACTACGAGCAGTACTTC
abundance: few; d_gene: .; j_gene: TRBJ1-5; v_gene: TRBV5-1; CDR3aa: CASSPVGDGQPQHF; CDR3nt: TGCGCCAGCAGCCCGGTAGGGGATGGTCAGCCCCAGCATTTT
abundance: .; d_gene: .; j_gene: TRBJ1-6; v_gene: TRBV4-3; CDR3aa: CASSQDPSPRGPLHF; CDR3nt: TGCGCCAGCAGCCAAGATCCCAGCCCCCGGGGACCCCTCCACTTT
abundance: .; d_gene: .; j_gene: TRBJ2-5; v_gene: TRBV29-1; CDR3aa: CSVSDGQIQETQYF; CDR3nt: TGCAGCGTCTCTGATGGGCAGATACAAGAGACCCAGTACTTC
abundance: few; d_gene: TRBD1; j_gene: TRBJ1-2; v_gene: TRBV6-5; CDR3aa: CASSWTGGFFGYTF; CDR3nt: TGTGCCAGCAGTTGGACAGGGGGCTTCTTTGGCTACACCTTC
abundance: .; d_gene: TRBD1; j_gene: TRBJ2-1; v_gene: TRBV9; CDR3aa: CASSVAQDRGSYNEQFF; CDR3nt: TGTGCCAGCAGCGTAGCCCAGGACAGGGGATCCTACAATGAGCAGTTCTTC
abundance: .; d_gene: .; j_gene: TRBJ1-1; v_gene: TRBV12-3/TRBV12-4; CDR3aa: CASSMGGNTEAFF; CDR3nt: TGTGCCAGCAGCATGGGGGGGAACACTGAAGCTTTCTTT
abundance: .; d_gene: .; j_gene: TRBJ1-6; v_gene: TRBV9; CDR3aa: CASSVGSSPLHF; CDR3nt: TGTGCCAGCAGCGTAGGTAGTTCACCCCTCCACTTT
abundance: .; d_gene: .; j_gene: TRBJ2-2; v_gene: TRBV29-1; CDR3aa: CSVPGPTGELFF; CDR3nt: TGCAGCGTACCGGGTCCCACCGGGGAGCTGTTTTTT
abundance: few; d_gene: .; j_gene: TRBJ2-1; v_gene: TRBV4-1; CDR3aa: CASSYGRDRANEQFF; CDR3nt: TGCGCCAGCAGCTATGGTCGGGATAGGGCAAATGAGCAGTTCTTC
abundance: .; d_gene: .; j_gene: TRBJ2-7; v_gene: TRBV13; CDR3aa: CASSLGRVIGEQYF; CDR3nt: TGTGCCAGCAGCTTGGGCAGGGTCATTGGCGAGCAGTACTTC
abundance: .; d_gene: TRBD2; j_gene: TRBJ2-3; v_gene: TRBV11-3; CDR3aa: CASSPGLAADTQYF; CDR3nt: TGTGCCAGCAGCCCCGGACTAGCGGCAGATACGCAGTATTTT
abundance: few; d_gene: .; j_gene: TRBJ2-7; v_gene: TRBV4-3; CDR3aa: CASSQEGDLLTYEQYF; CDR3nt: TGCGCCAGCAGCCAAGAGGGGGACTTATTAACCTACGAGCAGTACTTC
abundance: few; d_gene: .; j_gene: TRBJ2-7; v_gene: TRBV19; CDR3aa: CASSIHTNPTYEQYF; CDR3nt: TGTGCCAGTAGTATACACACAAACCCCACCTACGAGCAGTACTTC
abundance: .; d_gene: TRBD1; j_gene: TRBJ2-7; v_gene: TRBV19; CDR3aa: CASKGRGQGVYEQYF; CDR3nt: TGTGCCAGTAAAGGGAGGGGACAGGGGGTATACGAGCAGTACTTC
abundance: .; d_gene: TRBD2; j_gene: TRBJ2-3; v_gene: TRBV4-1; CDR3aa: CASSPAPDVGWRGGADTQYF; CDR3nt: TGCGCCAGCAGCCCAGCCCCCGATGTAGGGTGGCGGGGGGGGGCAGATACGCAGTATTTT
abundance: once; d_gene: .; j_gene: TRBJ2-7; v_gene: TRBV21-1; CDR3aa: CASGRGDRDYEQYF; CDR3nt: TGTGCCAGCGGTAGGGGGGACAGAGACTACGAGCAGTACTTC
abundance: .; d_gene: .; j_gene: TRBJ1-1; v_gene: TRBV19; CDR3aa: CASIVGVNGTEAFF; CDR3nt: TGTGCCAGTATTGTAGGGGTTAATGGCACTGAAGCTTTCTTT
abundance: .; d_gene: TRBD1; j_gene: TRBJ1-4; v_gene: TRBV7-2; CDR3aa: CASSWGDSATNEKLFF; CDR3nt: TGTGCCAGCAGCTGGGGGGACAGTGCAACTAATGAAAAACTGTTTTTT